What follows is one T cell receptor (beta chain) and its context. The data derive from a study of patients and donors after allogeneic stem cell transplantation. From germline, CDR1 is GTSNPN and CDR2 SVGIG (reference sequence). CDR3 length equals 14 residues. Trimming removed 2 bases at V and 4 bases at J, with 14 bases between. MiXCR, applied by TCRdb to the RT-PCR reads, yields one record per CDR3 protein. The data contain about 200,000 distinct CDR3 sequences, less than 45% of them singletons. The sample consisted of blood, either unsorted or a sorted T cell fraction (not recorded which). The chain has TRBV30 and TRBJ2-5, with D unresolved. The TCR originated in a human donor who was either an allogeneic HSCT recipient or a stem cell or donor lymphocyte infusion donor (not recorded which). It is not recorded whose cells these are; they may come from a transplant donor. DNA of the CDR3: TGTGCCTGGAGTTCACAAGATTTCCGAGAGACCCAGTACTTC. It codes for CAWSSQDFRETQYF.